This entry lists 5 T cell receptor beta chains sequenced from one sample in a study of blood T cell repertoires in COVID-19 (dated by TCRdb to about 2020). The library came from the immunoSEQ multiplex PCR assay. Imported from immuneACCESS, the table was reduced by TCRdb to in-frame sequences with V and J called. These copies leave out some clones; in studies compared against another copy, an unresolved V gene accounts for under half, and the cause of the remainder is not known. Here the sample has under 250,000 clones; about nine tenths occur a single time. About 1.7% of the sample is taken by the ten largest. Input material: PBMCs or T cells enriched from blood (not recorded which). These receptor sequences come from a man aged 35-49 years who had recovered from COVID-19.

This clone has just one count. The chain has TRBV6-2 or TRBV6-3 and TRBJ1-5; D unclear. Trimming shortened V by 0 bases and J by 2 bases, and 5 bases separated the two germline ends. This CDR3 comprises 14 residues. The germline CDR1 and CDR2 sequences are MNHEY and SVGEGT. The CDR3 sequence: CASSYSAGNQPQHF. The CDR3, as DNA: TGTGCCAGCAGTTACTCGGCAGGCAATCAGCCCCAGCATTTT.

The chain has TRBV29-1 and TRBJ2-2; a possible D gene is TRBD1 (5 bases). CDR1 and CDR2 from the germline V gene are SQVTM and ANQGSEA. The CDR3 totals 14 residues. V shed 8 bases and J shed 1 base, with 14 bases lying between them. The CDR3 loop reads CSTPKGENTGELFF. Written as DNA, the CDR3 is TGCAGCACTCCAAAAGGGGAGAACACCGGGGAGCTGTTTTTT.

The genes are TRBV6-5 and TRBJ1-2; 8 bases are shared with TRBD1. The germline V gene encodes CDR1 MNHEY and CDR2 SVGAGI. CDR3 length: 13 residues. V lost 6 bases, J lost 6 bases, and 6 bases stayed unmatched. CDR3 in DNA: TGTGCCAGCAGCCGGACAGGGAGCCATGGCTACACCTTC. Translating gives CASSRTGSHGYTF.

This chain links TRBV29-1 with TRBJ1-1; the D gene is possibly TRBD1 (6 bases). The CDR3 is 12 residues long. V shed 7 bases and J shed 1 base, with 10 bases lying between them. Germline loops: CDR1 SQVTM, CDR2 ANQGSEA. The CDR3 protein is CSARTANTEAFF. In DNA form, the CDR3 reads TGCAGCGCCAGGACAGCGAACACTGAAGCTTTCTTT.

This clone appeared a single time. The junction differs from germline at one of its ends, possibly a read error. This chain links TRBV5-4 with TRBJ1-3; 9 nucleotides match TRBD1. The germline V gene encodes CDR1 SGHNT and CDR2 YYREEE (reference sequence). The CDR3 is 14 amino acids. The CDR3 reads CASSLGTGRSTIYF. The CDR3 DNA follows: TGTGCCAGCAGTTTGGGGACAGGGAGAAGCACCATATATTTT. Full variable domain (missing parts from reference TRBV5-4 and TRBJ1-3): ETGVTQSPTHLIKTRGQQVTLRCSSQSGHNTVSWYQQALGQGPQFIFQYYREEENGRGNFPPRFSGLQFPNYSSELNVNALELDDSALYLCASSLGTGRSTIYFGEGSWLTVV.